One and the same sample provided the 23 T cell receptor beta chains below, sequenced in a study of tumor and adjacent non-tumor tissue in lung cancer. RNA was extracted from bulk tissue without any cell sorting. This non-tumor lung sample came from over 3 cm beyond the tumor edge. A modified ARM-PCR protocol with three rounds of nested PCR amplified TCRbeta. TCRdb processed the multiplex PCR reads anew with MiXCR; each CDR3 protein has one entry. Of 100,000 or so distinct CDR3 sequences listed, less than 75% are singletons. Sequenced input: distant non-tumor lung tissue. The receptors originated from a young man with non-small cell lung cancer.

Only one count was recorded for this clonotype. Being one base from a much bigger clone, this may be a read error. The V call is TRBV6-4, the J call TRBJ2-3, with TRBD2 matching over 8 bases. Germline V lookup: CDR1 MRHNA, CDR2 SNTAGT. The CDR3 has 15 amino acids. The CDR3 region has the DNA TGTACCAGCAGTGCCTCTAGCGGGAGCACAGATACGCAGTATTTT. Translation: CTSSASSGSTDTQYF.

This sequence joins TRBV11-2 and TRBJ1-6, with TRBD1 as a possible D gene (5 bases). CDR1 and CDR2 (germline): SGHAT, FQNNGV. The V gene lost 9 bases and the J gene lost 7 bases, with 19 bases spanning the gap. The CDR3 length is 15 residues. The CDR3 region is CASNSEPGYNSPLHF. The CDR3 DNA reads TGTGCCAGTAACTCAGAGCCAGGGTACAATTCACCCCTCCACTTT.

With regard to this clonotype: Mismatch with germline at one junction end may stem from a read error. The rearrangement joins TRBV20-1 to TRBJ1-4, with unresolved D. This CDR3 has 11 residues. CDR1 and CDR2 (germline): DFQATT, SNEGSKA (reference sequence). The CDR3 DNA is TGCTGTGCACGGCGTGATGAAAAACTGTTTTTT. Translated: CCARRDEKLFF.

Worth noting for this clonotype: One end of the junction is discordant with germline, which a read error may explain. The chain employs TRBV12-3 or TRBV12-4 and TRBJ2-7; D not certain. This CDR3 has 14 amino acids. CDR3 nucleotide sequence: TGTGCTAGCAGTTTAGAAGGCCCCTCCTACGAGCAGTACTTC. It specifies CASSLEGPSYEQYF.

About this clonotype itself: The CDR3 carries no conserved terminal phenylalanine or tryptophan, so it likely arises from a read error. This chain uses TRBV7-8 with TRBJ2-7; perhaps TRBD1 as D (5 bases). V was clipped by 5 bases and J by 5 bases, with 19 bases between them. This CDR3 has 15 amino acids. The germline CDR1 and CDR2 sequences are SGHVS and FQNEAQ. CDR3 nucleotide sequence: TGTGCCAGCAGCATGACAGCGTCGATGGGCCACGAGCAGTACTTA. It translates to CASSMTASMGHEQYL.

The rearrangement joins TRBV20-1 to TRBJ2-5; D possibly uses TRBD1 or TRBD2 (6 bases each). The germline V and J ends were trimmed by 2 bases and 2 bases, with 15 bases remaining between them. The CDR3 extends over 15 amino acids. In germline, CDR1 is DFQATT, CDR2 SNEGSKA (reference sequence). The chain's CDR3 is CSARHRGGSQETQYF. In DNA, the CDR3 is TGCAGTGCTAGACATAGAGGGGGGAGTCAAGAGACCCAGTACTTC.

Turning to this clonotype: The junction shows a germline mismatch at one end, possibly a read error. This sequence joins TRBV28 and TRBJ1-1; 8 bases match TRBD1. CDR3 length: 15 amino acids. In germline, CDR1 is MDHEN, CDR2 SYDVKM. CDR3 sequence: CPSSFPRTGRTEAFF. For the CDR3, the DNA is TGTCCCAGCAGTTTCCCCCGGACAGGGAGGACTGAAGCTTTCTTT.

Within the sample, this clonotype is medium-sized (0.01 to 0.1%). The chain employs TRBV6-5 and TRBJ2-7, with a tentative D call TRBD2 (6 bases). CDR1 and CDR2 from the germline V gene are MNHEY and SVGAGI. V was shortened by 2 bases and J by 2 bases, with 10 bases between the two germline ends. The CDR3 spans 14 residues. CDR3 nucleotides: TGTGCCAGCAGTTACGGCGGGAACACCTACGAGCAGTACTTC. It translates to CASSYGGNTYEQYF.

A note on this clonotype: This is likely a read error, given that the CDR3 carries no conserved phenylalanine or tryptophan at its end. The V gene is TRBV20-1, the J gene TRBJ2-6; perhaps TRBD1 as D (5 bases). The CDR3 is 15 residues long. Germline-derived CDR1 and CDR2 are DFQATT and SNEGSKA (reference sequence). The CDR3 nucleotides read TGCAGTGCTAGAGAAGCCCTCACTGGGGCTAACGTCCTGACTCTC. Its protein product is CSAREALTGANVLTL.

As for this clonotype: A read error is possible here, since a much larger clone lies one base away. This chain uses TRBV11-2 with TRBJ2-1; maybe TRBD2 (6 bases). CDR3 length equals 17 residues. The germline V gene encodes CDR1 SGHAT and CDR2 FQNNGV. CDR3 loop: CAGSLKTGTVTYNEQFF. CDR3 sequence (DNA): TGTGCCGGCAGCTTAAAAACCGGGACTGTAACCTACAATGAGCAGTTCTTC.

Many counts were recorded for this clonotype. The CDR3 loop reads CASSQDLGGRAYEQYF. DNA for the CDR3: TGCGCCAGCAGCCAAGATCTCGGGGGGCGAGCCTACGAGCAGTACTTC. The gene calls are TRBV4-1 and TRBJ2-7; D is possibly TRBD2 (7 bases). The V and J ends lost 0 bases and 2 bases respectively, with 14 bases between them. The CDR3 contains 16 residues. CDR1 and CDR2 (germline): MGHRA, YSYEKL.

The gene calls are TRBV12-3 or TRBV12-4 and TRBJ2-1; D gene ambiguous. This CDR3 has 12 amino acids. V lost 9 bases, J lost 5 bases, and 11 bases lay in between. The CDR3 region has the DNA TGTGCCAGTAGCCCCGGTCACAATGAGCAGTTCTTC. Its protein product is CASSPGHNEQFF.

Many counts were recorded for this clonotype. V gene TRBV12-3 or TRBV12-4 combines with J gene TRBJ1-2, with a weak D call TRBD1 (5 bases). Deletions cut 7 bases from V and 4 bases from J, with 13 bases between. The CDR3 is 13 residues long. CDR3 coding DNA: TGTGCCAGCACCCCGACAGAGAGCTATGGCTACACCTTC. Translated: CASTPTESYGYTF.

In regard to this clonotype: A read error may explain this, as a much larger clone is one base away. The chain has TRBV4-2 and TRBJ2-3, with D perhaps being TRBD1 or TRBD2 (5 bases each). The V end lost 0 bases, the J end lost 9 bases, and 16 bases lay between the germline ends. The germline CDR1 and CDR2 sequences are LGHNA and YNFKEQ. This CDR3 has 15 residues. The chain's CDR3 is CASSQDGTAEETQYF. The CDR3 DNA reads as TGTGCCAGCAGCCAAGATGGGACCGCGGAAGAAACGCAGTATTTT.

The chain is built from TRBV20-1 and TRBJ2-1; weak D call: TRBD1 (5 bases). The CDR3 spans 13 residues. CDR1 DFQATT and CDR2 SNEGSKA come from the germline V gene (reference sequence). V was clipped by 6 bases and J by 2 bases, with 11 bases between them. For the CDR3, the DNA is TGCAGTGCCACAACAGGTCCCTACAATGAGCAGTTCTTC. It yields the protein CSATTGPYNEQFF.

Regarding this clonotype: The CDR3 carries no conserved terminal phenylalanine or tryptophan, so it likely arises from a read error. The chain uses TRBV29-1 and TRBJ1-2; 8 bases line up with TRBD1. Germline assignment: CDR1 SQVTM and CDR2 ANQGSEA. The CDR3 contains 15 residues. CDR3: CNVDVTGAILGGYTL. In DNA, the CDR3 is TGCAACGTTGATGTGACAGGGGCGATCCTGGGAGGCTACACCCTC.

This clonotype was seen only once. This clone may be a read error of a much larger clone one base away. The rearrangement uses TRBV6-5 and TRBJ1-2; maybe TRBD1 (5 bases). Per the germline V gene, CDR1 is MNHEY and CDR2 is SVGAGI. The CDR3 extends over 12 amino acids. In DNA, the CDR3 is TGTACCAGCAGTTACTCAGGGACGAGCTACACCTTC. It is translated as CTSSYSGTSYTF.

This clonotype was observed a few times. The junction does not match germline at one end; this may be a read error. The genes are TRBV5-4 and TRBJ2-7, with D tentatively TRBD1 (5 bases). Germline V gene sequence: CDR1 SGHNT, CDR2 YYREEE (reference sequence). The CDR3 has 15 amino acids. CDR3 nucleotides: TGTGTCAGCAGCTATGACAGTGAAGGGGCTTGGGAGCAGTACTTC. It yields the protein CVSSYDSEGAWEQYF. The variable domain in full, completed from reference TRBV5-4 and TRBJ2-7, reads ETGVTQSPTHLIKTRGQQVTLRCSSQSGHNTVSWYQQALGQGPQFIFQYYREEENGRGNFPPRFSGLQFPNYSSELNVNALELDDSALYLCVSSYDSEGAWEQYFGPGTRLTVT.

Notes on this clonotype: A junction boundary mismatches the germline segment, possibly from a read error. Here the CDR3 reads CTSSFIAGGDNEQFF. CDR3 sequence (DNA): TGTACCAGCAGCTTTATTGCGGGAGGGGATAATGAGCAATTCTTC. V is TRBV11-2 and J is TRBJ2-1, with 9 bases that match TRBD2. Germline CDR1 and CDR2: SGHAT and FQNNGV. The CDR3 runs 15 residues.

On this clonotype itself: This clone may be a read error of a much larger clone one base away. V usage is TRBV4-3 and J usage is TRBJ2-2; 8 bases line up with TRBD2. This CDR3 comprises 14 residues. CDR1 and CDR2 (germline): LGHNA, YSLEER. The DNA for the CDR3 is TGCTCCAGCAGCCAATGGGGACTAGCCGGGGAGCTGTTTTTT. Its translation is CSSSQWGLAGELFF.

Note on this clonotype: Given a much more abundant clone one base away, this may be a read error. The CDR3 DNA follows: TGTGCCAGCAACCAAGCCCGGGGGGGGCTGCTGGAGACCCAGTACTTC. The encoded protein is CASNQARGGLLETQYF. The chain links TRBV14 to TRBJ2-5, with 8 positions matching TRBD2. Germline V gene sequence: CDR1 SGHDN, CDR2 FVKESK. CDR3 size: 16 residues.

This clonotype was observed a few times. Since a much larger clone is just one base distant, this may be a read error. The chain is built from TRBV5-1 and TRBJ2-1, with a tentative D call TRBD2 (6 bases). The CDR3 has 13 amino acids. Germline V gene sequence: CDR1 SGHRS, CDR2 YFSETQ. The V end was cut by 1 base, the J end by 10 bases, with 12 bases between. The DNA for the CDR3 is TGCGCCAGCAGCTTGACGGGAGTGAGGGAGCAGTTCTTC. Translation: CASSLTGVREQFF.

This clonotype has more than one count but fewer than ten. A much larger clone differs from this one at a single base, so this may be a read error. The rearrangement joins TRBV6-2 or TRBV6-3 to TRBJ2-7, with D hard to call. This CDR3 has 13 amino acids. Germline V gene data show CDR1 as MNHEY and CDR2 as SVGEGT. V lost 3 bases to trimming and J lost 3 bases, with 9 bases between them. The CDR3 DNA reads TGTGCCAGCAGTTATAGGCGAATCTACGAGCAGTACTTC. Amino acids: CASSYRRIYEQYF.